The 27 T cell receptor beta chains below come from one sample, sequenced in a study of blood T cells in healthy people across ages. Sample-barcoded 5' priming and a J-beta primer mix drove a second PCR of about 7 to 11 cycles. Each CDR3 protein is one row after TCRdb ran MiXCR on the 5' RACE reads. The table has more than 1,000,000 distinct CDR3 sequences, around 27% seen once; the top ten hold 0.65% to 0.75%. This sample also belongs to another study, concerning T cells of mothers and their children.

The specimen was blood. The receptors derive from a girl aged 2 to 10 in good health.

The chain has TRBV5-1 and TRBJ1-3; D gene uncertain. V was shortened by 5 bases and J by 3 bases, with 9 bases between the two germline ends. The CDR3 runs 13 residues. The V gene's germline CDR1 is SGHRS and CDR2 YFSETQ. CDR3 DNA: TGCGCCAGCAGTAAGACCGATGGAAACACCATATATTTT. As protein: CASSKTDGNTIYF.

This chain connects TRBV3-1 to TRBJ2-3, with D hard to call. V was clipped by 2 bases and J by 6 bases, with 12 bases between them. The CDR3 runs 14 residues. Germline V gives CDR1 LGHDT, CDR2 YNNKEL (reference sequence). The CDR3 sequence is CASSQSTWSDTQYF. CDR3 nucleotides: TGTGCCAGCAGCCAATCCACGTGGTCCGATACGCAGTATTTT.

The chain couples TRBV7-2 to TRBJ1-2; D gene uncertain. V lost 2 bases and J lost 3, with 13 bases in between. The CDR3 has 15 amino acids. CDR1 is SGHTA and CDR2 is FQGNSA in the germline V gene. CDR3 in amino acids: CASSLTATSDYGYTF. CDR3 in DNA: TGTGCCAGCAGCTTAACGGCGACTTCGGACTATGGCTACACCTTC.

There are a few counts of this clonotype. The chain recombines TRBV6-5 with TRBJ2-4; D call uncertain. CDR1 is MNHEY and CDR2 is SVGAGI in the germline V gene. Trimming removed 6 bases at V and 0 bases at J, with 9 bases between. This CDR3 contains 14 residues. The CDR3 DNA sequence: TGTGCCAGCAGCAAACGGCTAGCCAAAAACATTCAGTACTTC. Protein: CASSKRLAKNIQYF.

V gene TRBV4-2 combines with J gene TRBJ1-4; tentatively, D is TRBD1 (5 bases). The CDR3 is made up of 15 amino acids. CDR1 LGHNA and CDR2 YNFKEQ come from the germline V gene. V was cut by 0 bases and J by 4 bases, with 9 bases left in between. CDR3 DNA: TGTGCCAGCAGCCAAGAGGGGCGGGATAATGAAAAACTGTTTTTT. Protein: CASSQEGRDNEKLFF.

The chain combines TRBV5-8 with TRBJ1-3; no clear D gene. Deletions cut 4 bases from V and 0 bases from J, with 14 bases between. The CDR3 runs 16 residues. Germline CDR1 and CDR2: SGHTS and YDEGEE. CDR3 sequence reads: CASSLLGGVSGNTIYF. The CDR3 DNA reads TGTGCCAGCAGCCTATTGGGAGGAGTCTCTGGAAACACCATATATTTT. The full variable domain, its missing parts supplied by reference TRBV5-8 and TRBJ1-3, is EAGVTQSPTHLIKTRGQQATLRCSPISGHTSVYWYQQALGLGLQFLLWYDEGEERNRGNFPPRFSGRQFPNYSSELNVNALELEDSALYLCASSLLGGVSGNTIYFGEGSWLTVV.

The chain joins TRBV29-1 to TRBJ2-1, with 7 bases aligning to TRBD2. Germline V gives CDR1 SQVTM, CDR2 ANQGSEA. V trimming: 3 bases; J trimming: 0 bases; junction bases outside the gene matches: 14. CDR3 size: 18 residues. The CDR3, as DNA: TGCAGCGTTGAGAAGCCCCGACTAGCTGAGTACTCCTACAATGAGCAGTTCTTC. This encodes CSVEKPRLAEYSYNEQFF.

This clonotype has only a few counts. The genes are TRBV2 and TRBJ2-2; D is unresolved. Trimming cost V 7 bases and J 14 bases, with 17 bases left between them. The CDR3 sequence is 12 residues long. The germline CDR1 and CDR2 sequences are SNHLY and FYNNEI. The CDR3 reads CASIGMGVELFF. CDR3 in DNA: TGTGCCAGCATCGGAATGGGCGTGGAACTGTTTTTT.

This sequence joins TRBV7-9 and TRBJ2-3, with 11 bases fitting TRBD1. Germline V gene lookup returns CDR1 SEHNR and CDR2 FQNEAQ (reference sequence). V dropped 2 bases and J dropped 6; count of bases not matched to a gene: 10. CDR3 length: 17 residues. As DNA, the CDR3 is TGTGCCAGCAGCTTAAGCGGACAGGGGGCATCTGGGGATACGCAGTATTTT. Translation gives CASSLSGQGASGDTQYF.

CDR3 sequence: CASSPGLVATGELFF. The CDR3 DNA sequence: TGTGCCAGCAGCCCAGGACTAGTCGCCACCGGGGAGCTGTTTTTT. The V gene is TRBV7-8, the J gene TRBJ2-2; 7 bases fit TRBD2. Germline-derived CDR1 and CDR2 are SGHVS and FQNEAQ. J gave up 4 bases and V 5 bases, and 7 bases lay outside the gene matches. This CDR3 has 15 amino acids.

The chain carries TRBV27 and TRBJ2-7; TRBD2 aligns across 13 bases. The CDR3 is made up of 15 amino acids. Germline CDR1 MNHEY, CDR2 SMNVEV (reference sequence). V gave up 5 bases and J gave up 6 bases; unmatched junction bases: 7. The CDR3 spells CASSRTGLAGVEQYF. The DNA for the CDR3 is TGTGCCAGCAGTCGGACCGGACTAGCGGGAGTCGAGCAGTACTTC.

The chain carries TRBV25-1 and TRBJ2-5; 7 nucleotides match TRBD2. The CDR3 has 12 amino acids. Germline V gene lookup returns CDR1 MGHDK and CDR2 SYGVNS. The J segment lost 5 bases and the V segment lost 8 bases, leaving 5 bases of the junction unmatched. The DNA for the CDR3 is TGTGCCAGCGCCGGGGGGTGGGAGACCCAGTACTTC. Translating it yields CASAGGWETQYF.

The V and J genes are TRBV13 and TRBJ2-5, with D uncertain. The J call is uncertain, as TRBJ2-7 better fits the DNA end. The CDR3 has 14 residues. The germline V gene has CDR1 PRHDT and CDR2 FYEKMQ (reference sequence). DNA of the CDR3: TGTGCCAGCAGCTTAGGGACCGACCCCTACGAGCAGTACTTC. It encodes CASSLGTDPYEQYF.

The V gene is TRBV20-1, the J gene TRBJ2-5, with 8 bases aligning to TRBD1. J lost 5 bases, V lost 6 bases, and 11 bases had no gene match. CDR3 length equals 14 residues. CDR1 is DFQATT and CDR2 is SNEGSKA in the germline V gene (reference sequence). The CDR3 spells CSAAGQGGGETQYF. The CDR3 DNA reads TGCAGTGCCGCAGGACAGGGAGGAGGGGAGACCCAGTACTTC.

This clonotype was recorded only once. The chain couples TRBV7-9 to TRBJ2-3; D is unclear. Looked up from germline, CDR1 is SEHNR and CDR2 is FQNEAQ (reference sequence). V gave up 5 bases and J gave up 0 bases, with 9 bases separating them. CDR3 length: 14 amino acids. CDR3 coding DNA: TGTGCCAGCAGCCCCCCCCGGAGCACAGATACGCAGTATTTT. This gives the protein CASSPPRSTDTQYF.

CDR3 residues: CAIWGPGEDVPYGYTF. In nucleotides, the CDR3 is TGTGCCATCTGGGGTCCCGGGGAGGACGTACCCTATGGCTACACCTTC. The chain is built from TRBV12-3 or TRBV12-4 and TRBJ1-2; D gene ambiguous. Deletions cut 10 bases from V and 4 bases from J, with 25 bases between. There are 16 residues in the CDR3.

This clonotype occurred a few times. The chain combines TRBV29-1 with TRBJ2-7; the D is unclear. The CDR3 loop spans 11 amino acids. The ends were cut back, 1 base at V and 5 bases at J, with 6 bases in the middle. Per germline, CDR1 SQVTM and CDR2 ANQGSEA. The CDR3 coding sequence is TGCAGCGTTGAAGGAATTGACGAGCAGTACTTC. It specifies CSVEGIDEQYF.

The chain joins TRBV7-9 to TRBJ1-4, with D possibly TRBD1 on 6 matching bases. The ends were cut back, 0 bases at V and 0 bases at J, with 8 bases in the middle. CDR3 length equals 16 residues. Germline-derived CDR1 and CDR2 are SEHNR and FQNEAQ (reference sequence). The CDR3 spells CASSLARGATNEKLFF. CDR3 DNA: TGTGCCAGCAGCTTAGCTAGGGGGGCAACTAATGAAAAACTGTTTTTT.

This chain uses TRBV6-1 with TRBJ2-5; D gene unclear. The tail of the sequence fits TRBJ2-7 better, so the J call may be wrong. Germline CDR1 and CDR2: MNHNS and SASEGT. The CDR3 runs to 13 residues. The CDR3 DNA is TGTGCCAGCAGTGACGACTGGACCTACGAGCAGTACTTC. As protein: CASSDDWTYEQYF.

This chain links TRBV6-5 with TRBJ2-4; D gene ambiguous. This CDR3 is built from 13 residues. V gave up 6 bases and J gave up 1 base, with 7 bases separating them. Germline CDR1 and CDR2: MNHEY and SVGAGI. The CDR3 sequence is CASRTPAKNIQYF. DNA for the CDR3: TGTGCCAGCAGGACCCCCGCCAAAAACATTCAGTACTTC.

This clonotype was detected a few times. This chain connects TRBV9 to TRBJ1-2; 10 bases align to TRBD1. The trim removed 3 bases at V and 8 bases at J, leaving 4 bases unmatched. CDR1 SGDLS and CDR2 YYNGEE come from the germline V gene. This CDR3 spans 13 amino acids. CDR3 loop: CASSGGQGEGYTF. The CDR3 region has the DNA TGTGCCAGCAGCGGTGGACAGGGGGAGGGCTACACCTTC.

This clonotype was counted a few times. The rearrangement joins TRBV5-6 to TRBJ2-7, with D perhaps matching TRBD1 (5 bases). Looked up from germline, CDR1 is SGHDT and CDR2 is YYEEEE. The CDR3 runs to 13 residues. Trimming left V 1 base short and J 4 bases short, with 9 bases between. The CDR3 region is CASSLWPGYEQYF. CDR3 DNA sequence: TGTGCCAGCAGCTTGTGGCCAGGGTACGAGCAGTACTTC.

The V gene is TRBV7-6, the J gene TRBJ1-1, with a tentative D call TRBD1 (5 bases). The CDR3 sequence is 13 residues long. Trimming removed 2 bases from V and 11 bases from J, with 15 bases in between. CDR1 and CDR2 from the germline V gene are SGHVS and FNYEAQ. The CDR3 coding sequence is TGTGCCAGCAGCTTAAGTAGCCGGGGGGAGGCTTTCTTT. This sequence encodes CASSLSSRGEAFF. Looking up the rest from reference TRBV7-6 and TRBJ1-1 gives the full variable domain: GAGVSQSPRYKVTKRGQDVALRCDPISGHVSLYWYRQALGQGPEFLTYFNYEAQQDKSGLPNDRFSAERPEGSISTLTIQRTEQRDSAMYRCASSLSSRGEAFFGQGTRLTVV.

The chain has TRBV28 and TRBJ1-1; D may be TRBD1 (5 bases). Between the trimmed V and J ends, which lost 7 bases and 0 bases, there was a span of 12 bases. Per the germline V gene, CDR1 is MDHEN and CDR2 is SYDVKM. The CDR3 sequence is 14 residues long. The chain's CDR3 is CASTPRGMNTEAFF. In nucleotides, the CDR3 is TGTGCCAGCACCCCGCGGGGGATGAACACTGAAGCTTTCTTT.

The CDR3 is CSGGGSWEQYF. CDR3 nucleotide sequence: TGCAGCGGCGGGGGCTCTTGGGAGCAGTACTTC. The gene calls are TRBV29-1 and TRBJ2-5; tentatively, D is TRBD2 (7 bases). Germline values: CDR1 SQVTM, CDR2 ANQGSEA. Trimming took 7 bases from V and 11 from J, leaving 17 bases between them. This CDR3 spans 11 amino acids.

A few counts support this clonotype. The chain employs TRBV12-3 or TRBV12-4 and TRBJ2-7, with no clear D. The V end lost 5 bases, the J end lost 7 bases, and 18 bases lay between the germline ends. The CDR3 runs 14 residues. For the CDR3, the DNA is TGTGCCAGCAGTCCTGGTTCATGGGTCTCAGAGCAGTACTTC. Amino acids: CASSPGSWVSEQYF.

Regarding this clonotype: One junction end does not reproduce the germline sequence, and a read error may be involved. V and J are TRBV12-3 or TRBV12-4 and TRBJ2-2; 11 bases fit TRBD2. The CDR3 runs to 16 residues. CDR3 bases: TGTGCCAGCATGCCCACCGGGACTAGCGGATTTTTGGAGCTGTTCTTT. Its translation is CASMPTGTSGFLELFF.